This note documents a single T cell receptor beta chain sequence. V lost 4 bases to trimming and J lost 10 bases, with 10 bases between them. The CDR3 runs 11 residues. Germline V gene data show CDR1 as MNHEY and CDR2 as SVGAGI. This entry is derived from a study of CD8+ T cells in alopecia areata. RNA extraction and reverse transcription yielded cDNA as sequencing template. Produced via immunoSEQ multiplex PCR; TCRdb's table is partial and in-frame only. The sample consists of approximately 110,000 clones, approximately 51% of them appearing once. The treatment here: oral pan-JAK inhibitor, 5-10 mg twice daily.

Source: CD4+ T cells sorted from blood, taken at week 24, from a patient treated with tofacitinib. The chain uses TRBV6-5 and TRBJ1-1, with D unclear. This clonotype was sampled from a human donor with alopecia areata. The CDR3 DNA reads TGTGCCAGCAGTTTCGAAAGAGGAGCTTTCTTT. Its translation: CASSFERGAFF.